Presented here are 30 T cell receptor beta chains from one specimen sequenced in a study of OX40 agonist ivuxolimab in advanced cancers. Sequencing used immunoSEQ multiplex PCR; TCRdb keeps in-frame clones, though not all of them. In the table there are about 45,000 clones, 91% of which are singletons. The sample in question was CD4+ or CD8+ T cells sorted from blood, obtained in a trial of the OX40 agonist ivuxolimab. These receptor sequences come from an adult with an advanced solid tumor such as melanoma, head and neck, liver or kidney cancer.

This chain uses TRBV28 with TRBJ2-1, with a possible D match to TRBD2 (6 bases). Trimming stripped 3 bases from V and 4 bases from J, with 13 bases between. Germline V CDR1 and CDR2: MDHEN, SYDVKM. The CDR3 is 15 residues long. CDR3 sequence: CASSFNLARYNEQFF. As DNA, the CDR3 is TGTGCCAGCAGTTTTAATCTAGCGAGGTACAATGAGCAGTTCTTC.

The CDR3 loop is CASSEGGPDSGNTIYF. Here the CDR3 DNA reads TGTGCCAGCAGTGAAGGGGGGCCGGACTCTGGAAACACCATATATTTT. The V gene is TRBV6-1, the J gene TRBJ1-3; a weak D match, TRBD1 (6 bases). From germline, CDR1 is MNHNS and CDR2 SASEGT. CDR3 size: 16 residues. V was clipped by 1 base and J by 0 bases, with 10 bases between them.

V usage is TRBV7-6 and J usage is TRBJ1-4; D gene unclear. Trimming pared 3 bases from V and 7 bases from J, leaving 6 bases between. Germline CDR1 reads SGHVS; CDR2 reads FNYEAQ. This CDR3 is built from 12 residues. The CDR3 nucleotides are TGTGCCAGCAGCTTTGGCAGTGAAAAACTGTTTTTT. It codes for CASSFGSEKLFF.

J is TRBJ1-2 and V is TRBV7-2, with TRBD1 matching 10 bases. CDR1 SGHTA and CDR2 FQGNSA come from the germline V gene. This CDR3 is 13 amino acids long. The J segment lost 8 bases and the V segment lost 5 bases, leaving 5 bases of the junction unmatched. In DNA, the CDR3 is TGTGCCAGCAGCGACAGGGGGCGCGACGGCTACACCTTC. As protein: CASSDRGRDGYTF. Looking up the rest from reference TRBV7-2 and TRBJ1-2 gives the full variable domain: GAGVSQSPSNKVTEKGKDVELRCDPISGHTALYWYRQSLGQGLEFLIYFQGNSAPDKSGLPSDRFSAERTGGSVSTLTIQRTQQEDSAVYLCASSDRGRDGYTFGSGTRLTVV.

In its sample, this clone was seen once. The chain joins TRBV10-2 to TRBJ2-7, with a possible D match to TRBD2 (6 bases). Germline CDR1 is WSHSY and CDR2 is SAAADI. This CDR3 is 12 amino acids long. V was trimmed by 8 bases and J by 3 bases, leaving 11 bases between them. This chain's CDR3 is CASGDLSYEQYF. As DNA, the CDR3 is TGCGCCAGCGGGGACTTAAGCTACGAGCAGTACTTC.

The chain is built from TRBV19 and TRBJ1-1; D remains ambiguous. CDR1 is LNHDA, CDR2 SQIVND, per germline (reference sequence). V gave up 7 bases and J gave up 6 bases, with 9 bases separating them. The CDR3 runs 11 residues. CDR3 in amino acids: CASKIGSEAFF. The CDR3 DNA reads as TGTGCCAGTAAAATAGGGTCTGAAGCTTTCTTT.

The chain has TRBV5-1 and TRBJ2-1; D gene unclear. Germline-derived CDR1 and CDR2 are SGHRS and YFSETQ. V lost 4 bases, J lost 9 bases, and 11 bases lay in between. CDR3 size: 12 residues. The CDR3 DNA reads as TGCGCCAGCAGCCCCGACTTAGTTGAGCAGTTCTTC. As protein: CASSPDLVEQFF. Combining the CDR3 with reference TRBV5-1 and TRBJ2-1 gives the whole variable domain KAGVTQTPRYLIKTRGQQVTLSCSPISGHRSVSWYQQTPGQGLQFLFEYFSETQRNKGNFPGRFSGRQFSNSRSEMNVSTLELGDSALYLCASSPDLVEQFFGPGTRLTVL.

V and J are TRBV13 and TRBJ2-1; D remains unclear. The CDR3 extends over 15 amino acids. Germline values: CDR1 PRHDT, CDR2 FYEKMQ (reference sequence). V shed 2 bases and J shed 5 bases, with 13 bases lying between them. The CDR3 sequence: CASSLSSSPDNEQFF. CDR3 DNA: TGTGCCAGCAGCTTAAGTAGTAGTCCCGACAATGAGCAGTTCTTC.

This clone was seen a handful of times. The rearrangement links TRBV7-3 to TRBJ2-1; D possibly corresponds to TRBD2 (6 bases). The CDR3 is 15 amino acids. V was clipped by 3 bases and J by 3 bases, with 12 bases between them. Germline V gives CDR1 SGHTA, CDR2 FQGTGA. The CDR3 coding sequence is TGTGCCAGCAGCTTCCTTAGCGGTGTCTACAATGAGCAGTTCTTC. Translating gives CASSFLSGVYNEQFF.

The genes are TRBV7-8 and TRBJ2-7; tentatively, D is TRBD1 (6 bases). Trimming removed 1 base from V and 1 base from J, with 14 bases in between. Germline CDR1 is SGHVS and CDR2 is FQNEAQ. The CDR3 length is 16 residues. The DNA for the CDR3 is TGTGCCAGCAGCTTAGGGCAGGGGCGATATTCCTACGAGCAGTACTTC. Protein: CASSLGQGRYSYEQYF.

The V call is TRBV11-2, the J call TRBJ2-2, with D maybe TRBD2 (5 bases). V lost 1 base and J lost 4, with 10 bases in between. Germline assignment: CDR1 SGHAT and CDR2 FQNNGV. CDR3 length: 15 amino acids. CDR3 residues: CASSLGFGVTGELFF. The CDR3 DNA reads as TGTGCCAGCAGCTTAGGTTTCGGGGTCACCGGGGAGCTGTTTTTT.

The chain carries TRBV5-4 and TRBJ2-2; TRBD2 might be the D (6 bases). The V and J ends lost 2 bases and 3 bases respectively, with 11 bases between them. The CDR3 extends over 15 amino acids. The germline V gene encodes CDR1 SGHNT and CDR2 YYREEE (reference sequence). The DNA of the CDR3 is TGTGCCAGCAGCTTAACTAGCAGGGACACCGGGGAGCTGTTTTTT. Protein: CASSLTSRDTGELFF.

The chain employs TRBV15 and TRBJ2-3, with 9 bases fitting TRBD2. This CDR3 spans 18 amino acids. The ends lost 1 base at V and 3 bases at J; junction bases unmatched: 11. Germline V lookup: CDR1 LNHNV, CDR2 YYDKDF (reference sequence). CDR3 region: CATSRVRGGRGGTDTQYF. Here the CDR3 DNA reads TGTGCCACCAGCAGAGTCCGGGGCGGGAGGGGAGGTACAGATACGCAGTATTTT.

The chain carries TRBV5-6 and TRBJ2-7; the D call may be TRBD1 or TRBD2 (5 bases each). Germline loops: CDR1 SGHDT, CDR2 YYEEEE. This CDR3 contains 13 residues. Trimming pared 4 bases from V and 3 bases from J, leaving 11 bases between. CDR3 protein: CASSRGAGYEQYF. For the CDR3, the DNA is TGTGCCAGCAGCCGAGGGGCCGGCTACGAGCAGTACTTC.

The chain carries TRBV6-5 and TRBJ1-2; possibly TRBD1 for D (5 bases). Germline V gives CDR1 MNHEY, CDR2 SVGAGI. The CDR3 totals 14 residues. Trimming removed 5 bases from V and 6 bases from J, with 16 bases in between. The CDR3 loop reads CASSTPGPQNGYTF. The CDR3 nucleotides are TGTGCCAGCAGTACGCCGGGACCCCAGAATGGCTACACCTTC.

The chain is built from TRBV21-1 and TRBJ2-1. TRBV21-1 is a pseudogene. The CDR3 runs to 13 residues. CDR3 sequence (DNA): TGTGCCAGCAGCAAAGCTAAAGACAATGAGCAGTTCTTC. This gives the protein CASSKAKDNEQFF.

This rearrangement joins TRBV27 to TRBJ1-4, with D perhaps TRBD1 (5 bases). The ends were cut back, 2 bases at V and 8 bases at J, with 12 bases in the middle. CDR3 length equals 14 residues. CDR1 and CDR2 from the germline V gene are MNHEY and SMNVEV (reference sequence). CDR3 sequence (DNA): TGTGCCAGCAGTTTAATCCAGGGCGGCGAAAAACTGTTTTTT. It is translated as CASSLIQGGEKLFF.

V usage is TRBV15 and J usage is TRBJ2-7; TRBD2 might be the D (6 bases). Germline CDR1 LNHNV, CDR2 YYDKDF (reference sequence). Deletions cut 0 bases from V and 6 bases from J, with 15 bases between. The CDR3 contains 15 residues. The CDR3 spells CATSRDGSTFREQYF. The CDR3 coding sequence is TGTGCCACCAGCAGAGACGGGAGTACTTTCCGCGAGCAGTACTTC.

The chain has TRBV2 and TRBJ2-7, with 8 bases fitting TRBD2. V was clipped by 3 bases and J by 5 bases; unmatched bases: 3. CDR1 and CDR2 from the germline V gene are SNHLY and FYNNEI. CDR3 length: 13 residues. The CDR3 spells CASSDGRGDEQYF. CDR3 bases: TGTGCCAGCAGTGACGGGCGGGGGGACGAGCAGTACTTC.

This chain uses TRBV28 with TRBJ2-5; TRBD1 matches 7 bases. Trimming cost V 5 bases and J 5 bases; bases outside gene matches: 8. The CDR3 runs 14 residues. The germline gives CDR1 MDHEN, CDR2 SYDVKM. The CDR3 reads CASSTETGLETQYF. The CDR3, as DNA: TGTGCCAGCAGTACCGAGACAGGGCTGGAGACCCAGTACTTC.

The chain recombines TRBV7-9 with TRBJ2-7; 10 bases match TRBD2. CDR1 is SEHNR, CDR2 FQNEAQ, per germline (reference sequence). V gave up 1 base and J gave up 2 bases; unmatched junction bases: 8. This CDR3 is built from 17 residues. CDR3 in amino acids: CASSLGASGRDTYEQYF. The CDR3 nucleotides are TGTGCCAGCAGCTTAGGGGCAAGCGGGAGGGACACCTACGAGCAGTACTTC. The full variable domain, with the rest looked up from reference TRBV7-9 and TRBJ2-7, is DTGVSQNPRHKITKRGQNVTFRCDPISEHNRLYWYRQTLGQGPEFLTYFQNEAQLEKSRLLSDRFSAERPKGSFSTLEIQRTEQGDSAMYLCASSLGASGRDTYEQYFGPGTRLTVT.

The chain combines TRBV10-3 with TRBJ2-1; D possibly corresponds to TRBD2 (7 bases). V dropped 5 bases and J dropped 9 bases, with 20 bases sitting between them. Germline assignment: CDR1 ENHRY and CDR2 SYGVKD. CDR3 length equals 15 residues. The CDR3 is CAISSEGGGPSEQFF. As DNA, the CDR3 is TGTGCCATCAGTTCCGAAGGGGGAGGGCCATCTGAGCAGTTCTTC.

J is TRBJ2-1 and V is TRBV9; 9 bases are shared with TRBD2. The V gene end was trimmed by 2 bases and the J gene end by 5 bases; junction bases not matched to a gene: 11. The CDR3 spans 17 residues. CDR1 and CDR2 (germline): SGDLS, YYNGEE. In nucleotides, the CDR3 is TGTGCCAGCAGCGTTAGCCGTGCTAGCGGGAATGACAATGAGCAGTTCTTC. This translates into CASSVSRASGNDNEQFF.

The chain carries TRBV14 and TRBJ2-7; 10 bases are shared with TRBD1. Germline V CDR1 and CDR2: SGHDN, FVKESK. This CDR3 has 17 amino acids. The V and J ends lost 4 bases and 6 bases, in that order; junction bases with no gene match: 15. CDR3 region: CASSRGPLGTGDSEQYF. Written as DNA, the CDR3 is TGTGCCAGCAGCCGCGGTCCCCTCGGGACAGGGGACAGCGAGCAGTACTTC.

The chain has TRBV7-9 and TRBJ1-1; possible D gene TRBD1, 6 bases. Germline V lookup: CDR1 SEHNR, CDR2 FQNEAQ (reference sequence). Trimming shortened V by 5 bases and J by 5 bases, and 9 bases separated the two germline ends. CDR3 size: 12 residues. CDR3 amino acids: CASSQQGTEAFF. The CDR3 DNA reads TGTGCCAGCAGCCAACAGGGAACTGAAGCTTTCTTT.

CDR3 nucleotide sequence: TGTGCCAGCGCAGACAGCGAAGAGACCCAGTACTTC. Protein: CASADSEETQYF. The J gene is TRBJ2-5, the V gene TRBV18, with D possibly matching TRBD1 (5 bases). The CDR3 is made up of 12 amino acids. V was pared by 8 bases and J by 3 bases, with 10 bases between. The germline CDR1 and CDR2 sequences are KGHSH and LQKENI.

This chain links TRBV28 with TRBJ1-5, with a possible D match to TRBD1 (5 bases). There are 14 residues in the CDR3. Germline CDR1 is MDHEN and CDR2 is SYDVKM. The ends were cut back, 5 bases at V and 5 bases at J, with 13 bases in the middle. As DNA, the CDR3 is TGTGCCAGCAGTCCTCAAGGGACGTATCAGCCCCAGCATTTT. It codes for CASSPQGTYQPQHF. Together with reference TRBV28 and TRBJ1-5, the CDR3 gives the full variable domain: DVKVTQSSRYLVKRTGEKVFLECVQDMDHENMFWYRQDPGLGLRLIYFSYDVKMKEKGDIPEGYSVSREKKERFSLILESASTNQTSMYLCASSPQGTYQPQHFGDGTRLSIL.

The count of this clone is one. This rearrangement joins TRBV28 to TRBJ1-2; possible D gene TRBD1, 6 bases. Trimming took off 4 bases at V and 2 bases at J, with 11 bases between the two ends. The CDR3 has 14 amino acids. The germline V gene encodes CDR1 MDHEN and CDR2 SYDVKM. CDR3 sequence reads: CASSYRVTNYGYTF. The CDR3 DNA is TGTGCCAGCAGTTACAGGGTAACCAACTATGGCTACACCTTC.

The CDR3 spells CASSLGTSGRVDTQYF. CDR3 in DNA: TGTGCCAGCAGTTTAGGGACTAGCGGGAGGGTAGATACGCAGTATTTT. The chain has TRBV28 and TRBJ2-3; 16 nucleotides agree with TRBD2. The CDR3 length is 16 residues. Germline V gene data show CDR1 as MDHEN and CDR2 as SYDVKM. After removal of 2 bases from V and 5 bases from J, the junction contained 1 base not matched to a gene.

V gene TRBV7-6 combines with J gene TRBJ1-2; D is perhaps TRBD1 (6 bases). Germline values: CDR1 SGHVS, CDR2 FNYEAQ. The germline V and J ends were trimmed by 5 bases and 8 bases, with 12 bases remaining between them. The CDR3 is 12 residues long. CDR3 protein: CASSPLQGGYTF. In nucleotides, the CDR3 is TGTGCCAGCAGCCCGCTACAGGGCGGCTACACCTTC.